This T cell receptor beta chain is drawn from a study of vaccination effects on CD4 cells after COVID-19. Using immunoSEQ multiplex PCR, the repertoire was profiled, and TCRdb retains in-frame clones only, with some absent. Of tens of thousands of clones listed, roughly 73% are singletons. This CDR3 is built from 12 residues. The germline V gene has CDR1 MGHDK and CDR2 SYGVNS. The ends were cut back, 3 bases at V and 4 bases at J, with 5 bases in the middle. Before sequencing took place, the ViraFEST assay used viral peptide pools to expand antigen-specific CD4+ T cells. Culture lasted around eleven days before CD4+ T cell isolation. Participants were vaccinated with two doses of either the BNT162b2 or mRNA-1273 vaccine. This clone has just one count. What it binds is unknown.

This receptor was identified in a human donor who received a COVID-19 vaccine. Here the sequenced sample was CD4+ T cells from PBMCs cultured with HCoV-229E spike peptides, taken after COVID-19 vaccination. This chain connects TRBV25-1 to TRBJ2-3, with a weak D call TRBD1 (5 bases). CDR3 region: CASSDRADTQYF. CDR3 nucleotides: TGTGCCAGCAGTGACAGGGCAGATACGCAGTATTTT.